What follows are 24 T cell receptor beta chains derived from one specimen sequenced in a study of blood T cells in healthy people across ages. Alongside a J-beta primer mix, a sample-barcoded 5' primer served in a second PCR lasting about 7 to 11 cycles. Via MiXCR, TCRdb re-called the 5' RACE reads, giving one row per CDR3 protein. In the table there are 700,000 or so distinct CDR3 sequences, about 20% of which are singletons. Sample: blood. All receptors derive from a man between 65 and 80 years old in good health.

V and J are TRBV29-1 and TRBJ1-5, with D maybe TRBD1 (5 bases). The germline V and J ends were trimmed by 3 bases and 4 bases, with 10 bases remaining between them. CDR3 length: 13 residues. Germline CDR1 reads SQVTM; CDR2 reads ANQGSEA. The CDR3 protein is CSVDQGGNQPQHF. DNA for the CDR3: TGCAGCGTTGATCAGGGTGGGAATCAGCCCCAGCATTTT.

J is TRBJ1-4 and V is TRBV7-6; D unclear. V lost 3 bases to trimming and J lost 0 bases, with 5 bases between them. Germline CDR1 SGHVS, CDR2 FNYEAQ. This CDR3 comprises 14 residues. CDR3 nucleotide sequence: TGTGCCAGCAGCTTTTATCCAACTAATGAAAAACTGTTTTTT. Protein: CASSFYPTNEKLFF.

V and J are TRBV5-1 and TRBJ2-4, with D possibly being TRBD1 (6 bases). The V gene's germline CDR1 is SGHRS and CDR2 YFSETQ. V shed 4 bases and J shed 3 bases, with 14 bases lying between them. The CDR3 spans 15 residues. The CDR3 here is CASSETGGVKNIQYF. The CDR3 DNA reads as TGCGCCAGCAGCGAGACAGGTGGGGTCAAAAACATTCAGTACTTC.

In its sample, this clonotype was seen a few times. The chain links TRBV19 to TRBJ2-7, with 8 bases aligning to TRBD1. The V segment lost 7 bases and the J segment 2 bases; nucleotides outside the gene matches: 10. Germline loops: CDR1 LNHDA, CDR2 SQIVND (reference sequence). The CDR3 is 15 residues long. The CDR3: CASMGLGQGTYEQYF. CDR3 DNA: TGTGCCAGTATGGGGCTAGGACAGGGTACCTACGAGCAGTACTTC.

The rearrangement uses TRBV9 and TRBJ2-5, with D perhaps matching TRBD2 (5 bases). The J call is uncertain, as TRBJ2-1 better fits the DNA end. The germline V gene has CDR1 SGDLS and CDR2 YYNGEE. The CDR3 totals 13 residues. The CDR3 is CASSVGLWEEQFF. CDR3 DNA sequence: TGTGCCAGCAGCGTAGGACTATGGGAAGAGCAGTTCTTC.

V usage is TRBV10-3 and J usage is TRBJ1-6; maybe TRBD1 (5 bases). The germline CDR1 and CDR2 sequences are ENHRY and SYGVKD. The CDR3 has 17 residues. Trimming took off 0 bases at V and 0 bases at J, with 9 bases between the two ends. The CDR3 is CAISESGGSSYNSPLHF. The CDR3 nucleotides read TGTGCCATCAGTGAGTCGGGGGGGAGCTCCTATAATTCACCCCTCCACTTT.

This clonotype was detected ten times or more. The chain employs TRBV7-9 and TRBJ1-4, with 7 bases matching TRBD1. The CDR3 consists of 14 residues. Germline V lookup: CDR1 SEHNR, CDR2 FQNEAQ (reference sequence). The trim removed 5 bases at V and 4 bases at J, leaving 4 bases unmatched. CDR3 amino acids: CASSPQGGNEKLFF. The CDR3 bases are TGTGCCAGCAGCCCTCAGGGGGGTAATGAAAAACTGTTTTTT.

This rearrangement joins TRBV28 to TRBJ2-3, with 12 nucleotides matching TRBD2. This CDR3 contains 18 residues. The J segment lost 2 bases and the V segment lost 0 bases, leaving 6 bases of the junction unmatched. Germline V gene lookup returns CDR1 MDHEN and CDR2 SYDVKM. CDR3 bases: TGTGCCAGCAGTTTATGGACTAGCGGGGGCCACTTCACAGATACGCAGTATTTT. It encodes CASSLWTSGGHFTDTQYF.

The V call is TRBV6-1, the J call TRBJ1-4; D is undetermined. V shed 4 bases and J shed 6 bases, with 15 bases lying between them. The CDR3 extends over 15 amino acids. Looked up from germline, CDR1 is MNHNS and CDR2 is SASEGT. In DNA form, the CDR3 reads TGTGCCAGCAGTGGAAACGTCCAAATGTATGAAAAACTGTTTTTT. Protein: CASSGNVQMYEKLFF.

The chain links TRBV29-1 to TRBJ1-5; 7 bases are a match to TRBD1. The CDR3 loop spans 14 amino acids. Germline CDR1 is SQVTM and CDR2 is ANQGSEA. CDR3 DNA: TGCAGTATCAGGGGGAATTATAGCAATCAGCCCCAGCATTTT. Amino acid sequence: CSIRGNYSNQPQHF.

This clonotype was seen at least ten times. The chain has TRBV6-5 and TRBJ1-2; D is undetermined. V was trimmed by 6 bases and J by 2 bases, leaving 10 bases between them. The V gene's germline CDR1 is MNHEY and CDR2 SVGAGI. The CDR3 spans 13 residues. The CDR3: CASRLTVNYGYTF. The DNA for the CDR3 is TGTGCCAGCAGACTAACAGTAAACTATGGCTACACCTTC.

At least ten counts were recorded for this clonotype. The chain links TRBV28 to TRBJ2-3; a possible D gene is TRBD2 (6 bases). Trimming shortened V by 3 bases and J by 2 bases, and 15 bases separated the two germline ends. Germline CDR1 MDHEN, CDR2 SYDVKM. The length of the CDR3 is 16 residues. Written as DNA, the CDR3 is TGTGCCAGCAGTTTGTGGGACTTAGGCCTCACAGATACGCAGTATTTT. It specifies CASSLWDLGLTDTQYF.

This clonotype was found once. J is TRBJ2-3 and V is TRBV6-5, with 15 bases matching TRBD2. There are 17 residues in the CDR3. The V and J ends lost 0 bases and 9 bases, in that order; junction bases with no gene match: 7. Germline V gene data show CDR1 as MNHEY and CDR2 as SVGAGI. DNA of the CDR3: TGTGCCAGCAGTTACTCGGGACTAGCGGGAGGCAGGGGGACGCAGTATTTT. Its protein is CASSYSGLAGGRGTQYF.

The V and J genes are TRBV19 and TRBJ2-2; 10 bases map to TRBD2. V lost 7 bases to trimming and J lost 5 bases; unmatched junction nucleotides: 7. The CDR3 length is 15 residues. In germline, CDR1 is LNHDA, CDR2 SQIVND (reference sequence). The CDR3 protein is CASTPASGSTGELFF. The CDR3 DNA reads as TGTGCCAGTACCCCGGCTAGCGGGAGTACCGGGGAGCTGTTTTTT.

This clonotype has only a few counts. V usage is TRBV5-1 and J usage is TRBJ2-3; 12 nucleotides match TRBD1. V was pared by 1 base and J by 8 bases, with 5 bases of the junction left unmatched. The CDR3 is 15 residues long. CDR1 and CDR2 from the germline V gene are SGHRS and YFSETQ. The CDR3 DNA reads TGCGCCAGCAGCTTGTCGGGACAGGGGGCAGTTACGCAGTATTTT. As protein: CASSLSGQGAVTQYF.

The V gene is TRBV20-1, the J gene TRBJ1-1; no reliable D call. The CDR3 has 11 residues. The V end was cut by 6 bases, the J end by 11 bases, with 16 bases between. Germline CDR1 and CDR2: DFQATT and SNEGSKA (reference sequence). This CDR3 is CSAIPSHGAFF. The CDR3 DNA follows: TGCAGTGCCATTCCTTCTCATGGGGCTTTCTTT.

This chain links TRBV7-2 with TRBJ1-2, with D unclear. The germline V gene has CDR1 SGHTA and CDR2 FQGNSA. The CDR3 consists of 14 residues. V lost 2 bases and J 6 bases, leaving 13 bases between the germline ends. The CDR3 DNA is TGTGCCAGCAGCTTATTCGTCGGGATGGATGGCTACACCTTC. It specifies CASSLFVGMDGYTF.

The sample holds a few counts of this clonotype. The chain carries TRBV12-3 or TRBV12-4 and TRBJ2-1; D perhaps matches TRBD1 (7 bases). The ends were cut back, 6 bases at V and 7 bases at J, with 19 bases in the middle. The CDR3 consists of 15 residues. CDR3 amino acids: CASSNPGGWKNEQFF. In nucleotides, the CDR3 is TGTGCCAGCAGCAACCCAGGGGGGTGGAAGAATGAGCAGTTCTTC.

V is TRBV12-3 or TRBV12-4 and J is TRBJ1-5, with a tentative D call TRBD1 (6 bases). The V gene lost 8 bases and the J gene lost 4 bases, with 18 bases spanning the gap. The CDR3 has 15 amino acids. The CDR3 nucleotides read TGTGCCAGCGCCCCGAGGGGGGTCGGGAATCAGCCCCAGCATTTT. The encoded protein is CASAPRGVGNQPQHF.

This clonotype was seen more than once but under ten times. This chain uses TRBV25-1 with TRBJ1-3; D may be TRBD1 (6 bases). The germline CDR1 and CDR2 sequences are MGHDK and SYGVNS. The ends were cut back, 2 bases at V and 5 bases at J, with 10 bases in the middle. CDR3 size: 14 residues. CDR3 region: CASSEGDTRNTIYF. The CDR3 DNA reads TGTGCCAGCAGTGAAGGGGACACTCGAAACACCATATATTTT.

On this clonotype: A read error may explain this, as a much larger clone is one base away. The chain employs TRBV6-5 and TRBJ1-2, with D tentatively TRBD1 (6 bases). The length of the CDR3 is 14 residues. CDR1 and CDR2 (germline): MNHEY, SVGAGI. The ends were cut back, 6 bases at V and 9 bases at J, with 20 bases in the middle. The CDR3 protein is CASRRQESMSRYTF. Written as DNA, the CDR3 is TGTGCCAGCAGAAGACAGGAGAGTATGTCGCGCTACACCTTC.

This clonotype was seen only a few times. This chain uses TRBV11-2 with TRBJ1-2; 7 bases are a match to TRBD1. The CDR3 contains 12 residues. Germline CDR1 SGHAT, CDR2 FQNNGV. V gave up 5 bases and J gave up 8 bases; unmatched junction bases: 5. Written as DNA, the CDR3 is TGTGCCAGCAGCGCAACAGGGGCCGGCTACACCTTC. This translates into CASSATGAGYTF.

This clonotype has more than one count but fewer than ten. CDR3: CASRIAGTADITQYF. In DNA form, the CDR3 reads TGTGCCAGCAGGATTGCGGGGACAGCCGATATTACGCAGTATTTT. The chain combines TRBV6-4 with TRBJ2-3, with D possibly being TRBD1 (7 bases). Germline assignment: CDR1 MRHNA and CDR2 SNTAGT. Between the trimmed V and J ends, which lost 6 bases and 8 bases, there was a span of 21 bases. The CDR3 covers 15 residues.

On this clonotype: The CDR3 does not end in the conserved phenylalanine or tryptophan, so this is likely a read error. The chain uses TRBV15 and TRBJ1-1; D gene uncertain. In germline, CDR1 is LNHNV, CDR2 YYDKDF (reference sequence). This CDR3 is built from 13 residues. Trimming cost V 0 bases and J 4 bases, with 6 bases left between them. The CDR3 bases are TGTGCCACCAGCAGAGATCAAGCCACTGAAGCTTTCTCT. It specifies CATSRDQATEAFS.